The 29 T cell receptor beta chains reported below all come from one sample, sequenced in a study of blood T cell repertoires in COVID-19. Clones were read by immunoSEQ multiplex PCR, and TCRdb kept only the in-frame ones, dropping some. The table lists over 70,000 clones, about 76% of them singletons. The sequencing sample was made of peripheral blood. The receptors originated from an elderly woman with active or convalescent COVID-19.

This chain connects TRBV5-1 to TRBJ2-7; 7 positions match TRBD1. CDR3 length equals 15 residues. J was trimmed by 1 base and V by 4 bases; bases with no gene match: 8. Germline V lookup: CDR1 SGHRS, CDR2 YFSETQ. CDR3 sequence (DNA): TGCGCCAGCAGCCGTGACGGGACAGTTTCCTACGAGCAGTACTTC. This encodes CASSRDGTVSYEQYF.

Here the CDR3 reads CASSSSGTNKDTQYF. DNA of the CDR3: TGTGCCAGCAGTTCCTCCGGGACAAACAAGGATACGCAGTATTTT. This chain joins TRBV6-5 and TRBJ2-3, with D perhaps TRBD1 (6 bases). The CDR3 spans 15 residues. V lost 4 bases and J lost 6, with 17 bases in between. Germline CDR1 is MNHEY and CDR2 is SVGAGI.

The chain carries TRBV11-2 and TRBJ2-2, with 8 bases matching TRBD2. Germline V gene sequence: CDR1 SGHAT, CDR2 FQNNGV. V shed 1 base, J shed 4 bases, and the junction held 11 bases outside the gene matches. The CDR3 runs 18 residues. CDR3 nucleotides: TGTGCCAGCAGCTTAGCGGGGGGGCCGGTATTGGGCACCGGGGAGCTGTTTTTT. Translated: CASSLAGGPVLGTGELFF.

This clone was recorded only once. Written as DNA, the CDR3 is TGTGCCAGCAGAGAATTAGCGGGGCCCTCCTACGAGCAGTACTTC. The encoded protein is CASRELAGPSYEQYF. The chain joins TRBV2 to TRBJ2-7, with 8 nucleotides matching TRBD2. Germline values: CDR1 SNHLY, CDR2 FYNNEI. CDR3 length: 15 residues. V lost 6 bases and J lost 0; bases outside the gene matches: 7.

V and J are TRBV24-1 and TRBJ1-1; 10 bases match TRBD1. The CDR3 consists of 16 residues. Germline lookup yields CDR1 KGHDR and CDR2 SFDVKD. Losses at the gene ends were 4 bases for V and 5 bases for J; bases not matched to a gene: 9. The DNA of the CDR3 is TGTGCCACCAGTGAGCCGATCGGACAGGGGGGAACTGAAGCTTTCTTT. Translated, it gives CATSEPIGQGGTEAFF.

The chain employs TRBV6-5 and TRBJ2-5, with TRBD2 matching over 7 bases. Losses at the gene ends were 6 bases for V and 3 bases for J; bases not matched to a gene: 7. CDR3 length: 14 residues. CDR1 and CDR2 from the germline V gene are MNHEY and SVGAGI. The CDR3 loop reads CASRPWLAEETQYF. CDR3 sequence (DNA): TGTGCCAGCAGGCCGTGGCTAGCGGAAGAGACCCAGTACTTC.

The chain uses TRBV9 and TRBJ1-4, with TRBD1 as a possible D gene (5 bases). This CDR3 region has 15 residues. Germline CDR1 and CDR2: SGDLS and YYNGEE. V lost 3 bases to trimming and J lost 7 bases, with 16 bases between them. The chain's CDR3 is CASSALQGGSEKLFF. The CDR3 DNA reads as TGTGCCAGCAGCGCCCTCCAGGGAGGAAGTGAAAAACTGTTTTTT.

This chain uses TRBV7-2 with TRBJ1-4, with 7 bases matching TRBD1. The V segment lost 2 bases and the J segment 0 bases; nucleotides outside the gene matches: 9. Germline-derived CDR1 and CDR2 are SGHTA and FQGNSA. CDR3 length equals 18 residues. CDR3 DNA sequence: TGTGCCAGCAGCTTACGACCCGGAGGGACAGCAACTAATGAAAAACTGTTTTTT. This sequence encodes CASSLRPGGTATNEKLFF.

The CDR3 protein is CASSPDTVFDAGSDYGYTF. CDR3 in DNA: TGTGCCAGCTCACCAGACACGGTGTTCGATGCAGGGTCGGACTATGGCTACACCTTC. The rearrangement joins TRBV18 to TRBJ1-2; D is perhaps TRBD1 (5 bases). Germline V gene sequence: CDR1 KGHSH, CDR2 LQKENI. The V and J ends lost 2 bases and 3 bases respectively, with 25 bases between them. The CDR3 length is 19 residues.

The chain combines TRBV9 with TRBJ2-1, with 7 bases that match TRBD1. The V segment lost 4 bases and the J segment 4 bases; nucleotides outside the gene matches: 8. The germline V gene has CDR1 SGDLS and CDR2 YYNGEE. The CDR3 loop spans 15 amino acids. The CDR3 reads CASSSTGTVYNEQFF. CDR3 nucleotide sequence: TGTGCCAGCAGCTCGACCGGGACAGTTTACAATGAGCAGTTCTTC.

The rearrangement uses TRBV19 and TRBJ1-2; unclear D gene. The CDR3 spans 14 residues. Germline V gene data show CDR1 as LNHDA and CDR2 as SQIVND (reference sequence). Deletions cut 3 bases from V and 0 bases from J, with 8 bases between. CDR3 amino acids: CASSMGSSNYGYTF. CDR3 in DNA: TGTGCCAGTAGTATGGGCAGCTCTAACTATGGCTACACCTTC.

This chain joins TRBV20-1 and TRBJ1-4; TRBD1 is a possible D gene (5 bases). Looked up from germline, CDR1 is DFQATT and CDR2 is SNEGSKA (reference sequence). Trimming removed 3 bases at V and 8 bases at J, with 16 bases between. This CDR3 has 14 residues. CDR3 amino acids: CSASALEGHEKLFF. The CDR3 DNA follows: TGCAGTGCTAGTGCATTGGAGGGGCACGAAAAACTGTTTTTT.

The chain carries TRBV9 and TRBJ1-4; D is unresolved. The germline V gene encodes CDR1 SGDLS and CDR2 YYNGEE. V was pared by 4 bases and J by 0 bases, with 10 bases between. The CDR3 is 15 residues long. The CDR3 reads CASSPDGATNEKLFF. CDR3 sequence (DNA): TGTGCCAGCAGCCCAGACGGAGCAACTAATGAAAAACTGTTTTTT.

This clone was counted once. The chain uses TRBV30 and TRBJ1-2; unclear D gene. Germline V gene data show CDR1 as GTSNPN and CDR2 as SVGIG (reference sequence). Trimming stripped 4 bases from V and 7 bases from J, with 16 bases between. There are 13 residues in the CDR3. As DNA, the CDR3 is TGTGCCTGGATGAGGGAGGAGGACTTTGGCTACACCTTC. This codes for CAWMREEDFGYTF.

DNA for the CDR3: TGTGCCAGCAGCCAAGGGAACGGCAGGGGTGGATTCCCCCTCCACTTT. Protein product: CASSQGNGRGGFPLHF. The chain combines TRBV3-1 (or the pseudogene TRBV3-2) with TRBJ1-6; D possibly corresponds to TRBD1 (6 bases). V gave up 1 base and J gave up 13 bases, with 20 bases separating them. The germline gives CDR1 LGHDT, CDR2 YNNKEL (reference sequence). The CDR3 runs to 16 residues.

This clone has a single count. The gene calls are TRBV30 and TRBJ1-6, with D perhaps TRBD1 (5 bases). Germline lookup yields CDR1 GTSNPN and CDR2 SVGIG (reference sequence). The CDR3 is 14 amino acids. Trimming pared 3 bases from V and 7 bases from J, leaving 13 bases between. The CDR3 DNA follows: TGTGCCTGGAGGCAGGGCCCTTGGAATTCACCCCTCCACTTT. Encoded protein: CAWRQGPWNSPLHF.

This clone was counted a single time. The J gene is TRBJ2-2, the V gene TRBV9, with D perhaps TRBD1 (6 bases). Germline V CDR1 and CDR2: SGDLS, YYNGEE. V shed 9 bases and J shed 2 bases, with 14 bases lying between them. The CDR3 covers 14 residues. The CDR3 region is CATSEGDNTGELFF. For the CDR3, the DNA is TGTGCCACCTCCGAGGGGGACAACACCGGGGAGCTGTTTTTT.

This chain's CDR3 is CSVNREPNEQFF. Written as DNA, the CDR3 is TGCAGCGTTAATAGGGAGCCGAATGAGCAGTTCTTC. The chain employs TRBV29-1 and TRBJ2-1, with D perhaps TRBD2 (5 bases). Trimming left V 5 bases short and J 7 bases short, with 12 bases between. Germline V gene data show CDR1 as SQVTM and CDR2 as ANQGSEA. The CDR3 contains 12 residues.

This clone was recorded only once. The V and J genes are TRBV12-5 and TRBJ2-3; 8 bases align to TRBD1. The V gene end was trimmed by 4 bases and the J gene end by 6 bases; junction bases not matched to a gene: 6. Germline V gene sequence: CDR1 LGHNT, CDR2 FRNRAP. The CDR3 is 14 residues long. CDR3 region: CASGYQGARDTQYF. The DNA of the CDR3 is TGTGCTAGTGGTTACCAGGGGGCGCGGGATACGCAGTATTTT. Full variable domain (missing parts from reference TRBV12-5 and TRBJ2-3): DARVTQTPRHKVTEMGQEVTMRCQPILGHNTVFWYRQTMMQGLELLAYFRNRAPLDDSGMPKDRFSAEMPDATLATLKIQPSEPRDSAVYFCASGYQGARDTQYFGPGTRLTVL.

The J gene is TRBJ1-6, the V gene TRBV19, with a tentative D call TRBD1 (5 bases). Looked up from germline, CDR1 is LNHDA and CDR2 is SQIVND (reference sequence). There are 14 residues in the CDR3. The germline V and J ends were trimmed by 6 bases and 14 bases, with 20 bases remaining between them. The CDR3 spells CASSSGHPLTALHF. CDR3 in DNA: TGTGCCAGTAGCTCCGGACATCCGCTCACCGCCCTCCACTTT.

This rearrangement joins TRBV12-3 or TRBV12-4 to TRBJ2-1; D is uncertain. V dropped 6 bases and J dropped 5 bases, with 11 bases sitting between them. The CDR3 extends over 13 amino acids. The CDR3 region has the DNA TGTGCCAGCAGGCCGAACCGGGACAATGAGCAGTTCTTC. This encodes CASRPNRDNEQFF.

The chain couples TRBV29-1 to TRBJ2-1; TRBD2 matches 9 bases. Germline trimming cut 2 bases from V and 4 bases from J; bases unmatched to any gene: 6. The CDR3 consists of 15 residues. The germline V gene has CDR1 SQVTM and CDR2 ANQGSEA. Here the CDR3 DNA reads TGCAGCGTTGAAAAGGCGGGGGGGCCTTACAATGAGCAGTTCTTC. The encoded protein is CSVEKAGGPYNEQFF.

The J gene is TRBJ2-3, the V gene TRBV6-6; D unclear. The CDR3 extends over 14 amino acids. The ends were cut back, 5 bases at V and 2 bases at J, with 11 bases in the middle. Germline CDR1 is MNHNY and CDR2 is SVGAGI (reference sequence). The CDR3 protein is CASSGRLLTDTQYF. The DNA of the CDR3 is TGTGCCAGCAGTGGGCGTCTACTCACAGATACGCAGTATTTT.

This clone has at least ten counts. The chain combines TRBV5-6 with TRBJ2-2; TRBD1 matches at 7 bases. The CDR3 extends over 16 amino acids. Germline assignment: CDR1 SGHDT and CDR2 YYEEEE. J gave up 4 bases and V 2 bases, and 8 bases lay outside the gene matches. Here the CDR3 reads CASSFIGQATTGELFF. The DNA of the CDR3 is TGTGCCAGCAGCTTTATTGGACAGGCGACCACCGGGGAGCTGTTTTTT.

This chain joins TRBV29-1 and TRBJ2-5, with TRBD2 as a possible D gene (6 bases). The V end was cut by 4 bases, the J end by 5 bases, with 11 bases between. The CDR3 loop spans 12 amino acids. From germline, CDR1 is SQVTM and CDR2 ANQGSEA. CDR3 residues: CSVGAGGETQYF. The CDR3 DNA is TGCAGCGTTGGAGCTGGGGGGGAGACCCAGTACTTC.

This clone has only a few counts. The chain links TRBV5-1 to TRBJ1-1; D might be TRBD1 (5 bases). V was pared by 0 bases and J by 0 bases, with 9 bases between. The germline V gene encodes CDR1 SGHRS and CDR2 YFSETQ. This CDR3 is built from 15 residues. The CDR3 coding sequence is TGCGCCAGCAGCTTGGTTGGGGCCCTGAACACTGAAGCTTTCTTT. It yields the protein CASSLVGALNTEAFF.

This clone was counted a single time. This chain uses TRBV28 with TRBJ1-1, with D possibly TRBD1 on 5 matching bases. Germline-derived CDR1 and CDR2 are MDHEN and SYDVKM. The ends were cut back, 6 bases at V and 1 base at J, with 9 bases in the middle. The CDR3 consists of 13 residues. CDR3 nucleotide sequence: TGTGCCAGCAGAGGGGTGGGGAACACTGAAGCTTTCTTT. This encodes CASRGVGNTEAFF.

V gene TRBV5-1 combines with J gene TRBJ1-4; the match to TRBD1 covers 8 bases. Per germline, CDR1 SGHRS and CDR2 YFSETQ. The CDR3 has 16 residues. J gave up 0 bases and V 4 bases, and 5 bases lay outside the gene matches. CDR3 DNA: TGCGCCAGCAGCCGGACAGGGACAACAACTAATGAAAAACTGTTTTTT. Its protein is CASSRTGTTTNEKLFF.

The chain links TRBV9 to TRBJ2-5; TRBD2 agrees at 7 bases. The junction had 10 bases not matched to a gene; V was cut back by 3 bases and J by 5 bases. Germline V gene lookup returns CDR1 SGDLS and CDR2 YYNGEE. CDR3 length equals 15 residues. CDR3: CASSGPGGRGETQYF. CDR3 DNA sequence: TGTGCCAGCAGCGGACCGGGGGGACGGGGGGAGACCCAGTACTTC.